This T cell receptor (beta chain) emerged from a study of Graves' ophthalmopathy and Graves' hyperthyroidism. Regarding this clonotype: What it recognizes is unknown. One junction end does not reproduce the germline sequence, and a read error may be involved.

Excluded: other autoimmune disease, uncontrolled infection, pregnancy or lactation. RNA transcripts yielded amplified TCR beta CDR3 regions. Second-round multiplex PCR came after a first-round RT-PCR that employed HTBI primers. MiXCR was run by TCRdb on the multiplex PCR reads, yielding one entry per CDR3 protein. The data show a few hundred thousand distinct CDR3 sequences, about 40% seen once. Overall study results and limits: Separation of ophthalmopathy from stable hyperthyroidism was achieved by a 13-signature model, at approximately 88% sensitivity and roughly 81% specificity.

The sample taken for sequencing was peripheral blood or thyroid tissue (not recorded which). The sequence came from an adult man with Graves' hyperthyroidism.

The CDR3 here is CASTNLGARGCTF. As DNA, the CDR3 is TGTGCCAGCACCAACTTGGGGGCGAGGGGCTGCACCTTC. V gene TRBV11-2 combines with J gene TRBJ1-2; TRBD1 might be the D (6 bases). Germline values: CDR1 SGHAT, CDR2 FQNNGV. CDR3 length: 13 amino acids. Filled out from reference TRBV11-2 and TRBJ1-2, the complete variable domain reads EAGVAQSPRYKIIEKRQSVAFWCNPISGHATLYWYQQILGQGPKLLIQFQNNGVVDDSQLPKDRFSAERLKGVDSTLKIQPAKLEDSAVYLCASTNLGARGCTFGSGTRLTVV.